These 4 T cell receptor beta chains originate from one sample sequenced in a study of cytomegalovirus exposure and HLA in healthy donors. This PCR relied on a set of 60 Vbeta primers and 13 Jbeta primers. Some clones are missing from TCRdb's copy, which holds only in-frame ones; the method was immunoSEQ multiplex PCR. Found here are 100,000 to 150,000 clones, less than 80% of them singletons; the top ten hold 4.2%. The material sequenced was PBMCs. These receptors originate from a man aged 50 to 59 in good health and CMV-seropositive.

The chain combines TRBV2 with TRBJ2-3; 8 bases are a match to TRBD1. V trimming: 4 bases; J trimming: 2 bases; junction bases outside the gene matches: 14. Germline V gene data show CDR1 as SNHLY and CDR2 as FYNNEI. The CDR3 runs to 18 residues. CDR3 region: CASSGGGRGRRDTDTQYF. The CDR3 nucleotides are TGTGCCAGCAGTGGCGGCGGCAGGGGGCGCCGAGACACAGATACGCAGTATTTT.

This chain links TRBV6-5 with TRBJ2-5; perhaps TRBD2 as D (5 bases). CDR3 size: 16 residues. Germline lookup yields CDR1 MNHEY and CDR2 SVGAGI. V shed 2 bases and J shed 1 base, with 14 bases lying between them. CDR3 in amino acids: CASSYGSSSPQETQYF. In DNA, the CDR3 is TGTGCCAGCAGTTACGGGTCTAGCTCCCCCCAAGAGACCCAGTACTTC.

By sample share, this clone is medium-sized. The chain couples TRBV5-6 to TRBJ1-1; 9 bases agree with TRBD1. V gave up 5 bases and J gave up 7 bases; unmatched junction bases: 6. CDR1 is SGHDT and CDR2 is YYEEEE in the germline V gene. The CDR3 sequence is 13 residues long. Written as DNA, the CDR3 is TGTGCCAGCAGATTGACAGGGGGACTTGAAGCTTTCTTT. Protein sequence: CASRLTGGLEAFF.

J is TRBJ1-1 and V is TRBV27; D gene uncertain. V gave up 3 bases and J gave up 1 base, with 15 bases separating them. Germline CDR1 reads MNHEY; CDR2 reads SMNVEV (reference sequence). The CDR3 runs to 16 residues. CDR3 residues: CASSLFLSARNTEAFF. Here the CDR3 DNA reads TGTGCCAGCAGTTTGTTTTTGTCCGCTAGGAACACTGAAGCTTTCTTT.